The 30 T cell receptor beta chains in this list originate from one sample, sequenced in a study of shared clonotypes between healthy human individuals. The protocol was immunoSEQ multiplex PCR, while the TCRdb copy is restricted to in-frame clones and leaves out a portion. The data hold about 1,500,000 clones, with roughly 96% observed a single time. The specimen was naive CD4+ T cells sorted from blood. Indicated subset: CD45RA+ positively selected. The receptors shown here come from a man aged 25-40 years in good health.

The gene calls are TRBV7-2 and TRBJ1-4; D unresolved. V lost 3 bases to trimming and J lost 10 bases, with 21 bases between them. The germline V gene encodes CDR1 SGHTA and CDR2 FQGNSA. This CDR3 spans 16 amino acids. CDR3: CASSFLRFRMVGKLFF. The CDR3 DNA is TGTGCCAGCAGCTTCTTACGCTTCCGTATGGTGGGAAAACTGTTTTTT.

For the CDR3, the DNA is TGCAGTGCTAATCAGGGGGATACGCAGTATTTT. Protein sequence: CSANQGDTQYF. The V call is TRBV20-1, the J call TRBJ2-3; tentatively, D is TRBD1 (6 bases). The CDR3 contains 11 residues. The V end lost 4 bases, the J end lost 6 bases, and 8 bases lay between the germline ends. The germline CDR1 and CDR2 sequences are DFQATT and SNEGSKA (reference sequence).

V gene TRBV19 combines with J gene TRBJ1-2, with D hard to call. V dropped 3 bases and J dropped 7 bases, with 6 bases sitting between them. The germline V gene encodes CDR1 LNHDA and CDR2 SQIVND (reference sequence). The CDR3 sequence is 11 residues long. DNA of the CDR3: TGTGCCAGTAGTATCGATAGTGGCTACACCTTC. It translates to CASSIDSGYTF.

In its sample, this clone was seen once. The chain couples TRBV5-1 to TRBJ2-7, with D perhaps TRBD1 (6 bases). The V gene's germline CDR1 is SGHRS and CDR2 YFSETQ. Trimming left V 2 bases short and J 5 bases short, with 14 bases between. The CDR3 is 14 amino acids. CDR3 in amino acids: CASSFLQGFNEQYF. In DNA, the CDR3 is TGCGCCAGCAGCTTCCTCCAGGGGTTCAACGAGCAGTACTTC.

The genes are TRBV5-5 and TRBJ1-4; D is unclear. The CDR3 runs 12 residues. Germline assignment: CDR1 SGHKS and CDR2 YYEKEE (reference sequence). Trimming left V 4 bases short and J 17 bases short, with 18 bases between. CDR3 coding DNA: TGTGCCAGCAGCCCGGAAGCGGGAGGGTGTTTTTTT. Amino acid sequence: CASSPEAGGCFF.

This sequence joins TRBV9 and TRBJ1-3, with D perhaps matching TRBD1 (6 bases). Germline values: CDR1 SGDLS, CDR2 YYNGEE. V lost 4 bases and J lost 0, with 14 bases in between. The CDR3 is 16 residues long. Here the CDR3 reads CASSSGTLSSGNTIYF. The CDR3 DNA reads TGTGCCAGCAGCTCTGGGACATTGAGCTCTGGAAACACCATATATTTT.

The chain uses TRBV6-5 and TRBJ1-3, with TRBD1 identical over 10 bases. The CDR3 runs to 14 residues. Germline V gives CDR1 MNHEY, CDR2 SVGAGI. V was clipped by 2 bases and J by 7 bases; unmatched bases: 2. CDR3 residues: CASSYVTGGNTIYF. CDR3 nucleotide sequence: TGTGCCAGCAGTTACGTGACAGGGGGCAACACCATATATTTT.

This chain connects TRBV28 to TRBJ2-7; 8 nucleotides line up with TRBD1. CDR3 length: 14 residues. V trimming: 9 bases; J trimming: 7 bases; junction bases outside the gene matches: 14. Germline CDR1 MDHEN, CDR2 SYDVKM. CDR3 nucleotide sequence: TGTGCCAGTGCCGAGTCGGACAGGGCGGGTGAGCAGTACTTC. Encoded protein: CASAESDRAGEQYF.

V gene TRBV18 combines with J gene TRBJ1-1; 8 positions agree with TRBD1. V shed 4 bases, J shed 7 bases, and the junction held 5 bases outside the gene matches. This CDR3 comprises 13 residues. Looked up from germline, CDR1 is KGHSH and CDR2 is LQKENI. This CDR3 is CASSLNDRGEAFF. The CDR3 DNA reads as TGTGCCAGCTCACTTAACGACAGGGGTGAAGCTTTCTTT.

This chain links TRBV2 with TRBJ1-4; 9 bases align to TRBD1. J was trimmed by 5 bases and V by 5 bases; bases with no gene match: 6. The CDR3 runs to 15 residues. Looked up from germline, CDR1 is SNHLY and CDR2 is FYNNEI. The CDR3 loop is CASSLGQGQNEKLFF. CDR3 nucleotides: TGTGCCAGCAGTCTCGGACAGGGGCAGAATGAAAAACTGTTTTTT.

The CDR3 sequence: CASSVDSGSGRETQYF. The DNA of the CDR3 is TGTGCCAGCAGCGTTGATAGCGGGAGCGGGAGGGAGACCCAGTACTTC. V and J are TRBV9 and TRBJ2-5; TRBD2 matches 9 bases. Germline V gives CDR1 SGDLS, CDR2 YYNGEE. The CDR3 has 16 residues. Trimming cost V 2 bases and J 5 bases; bases outside gene matches: 10.

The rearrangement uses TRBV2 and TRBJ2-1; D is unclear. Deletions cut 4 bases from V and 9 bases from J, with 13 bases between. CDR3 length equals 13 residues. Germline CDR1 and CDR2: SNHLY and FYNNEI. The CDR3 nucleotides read TGTGCCAGCAGTGGGAGTGTAGCAAGTGAGCAGTTCTTC. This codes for CASSGSVASEQFF.

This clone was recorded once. CDR3 nucleotides: TGTGCCACCAGCAGACCCGGGGAGCTGTTTTTT. This sequence encodes CATSRPGELFF. The chain uses TRBV15 and TRBJ2-2, with D uncertain. The CDR3 covers 11 residues. The germline V gene has CDR1 LNHNV and CDR2 YYDKDF (reference sequence). V was clipped by 2 bases and J by 6 bases, with 1 base between them. Combining the CDR3 with reference TRBV15 and TRBJ2-2 gives the whole variable domain DAMVIQNPRYQVTQFGKPVTLSCSQTLNHNVMYWYQQKSSQAPKLLFHYYDKDFNNEADTPDNFQSRRPNTSFCFLDIRSPGLGDTAMYLCATSRPGELFFGEGSRLTVL.

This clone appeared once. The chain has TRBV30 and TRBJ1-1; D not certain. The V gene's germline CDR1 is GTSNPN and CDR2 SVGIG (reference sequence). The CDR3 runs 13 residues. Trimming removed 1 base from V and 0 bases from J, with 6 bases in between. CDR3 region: CAWSALLNTEAFF. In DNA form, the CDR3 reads TGTGCCTGGAGTGCCCTGCTGAACACTGAAGCTTTCTTT.

DNA for the CDR3: TGTGCCAGCAGCTTGTGGGTCGAGAACTATGGCTACACCTTC. This encodes CASSLWVENYGYTF. The V call is TRBV5-4, the J call TRBJ1-2; D gene ambiguous. The CDR3 has 14 amino acids. Trimming removed 1 base at V and 2 bases at J, with 9 bases between. CDR1 and CDR2 (germline): SGHNT, YYREEE (reference sequence). Drawing the rest from reference TRBV5-4 and TRBJ1-2, the complete variable domain is ETGVTQSPTHLIKTRGQQVTLRCSSQSGHNTVSWYQQALGQGPQFIFQYYREEENGRGNFPPRFSGLQFPNYSSELNVNALELDDSALYLCASSLWVENYGYTFGSGTRLTVV.

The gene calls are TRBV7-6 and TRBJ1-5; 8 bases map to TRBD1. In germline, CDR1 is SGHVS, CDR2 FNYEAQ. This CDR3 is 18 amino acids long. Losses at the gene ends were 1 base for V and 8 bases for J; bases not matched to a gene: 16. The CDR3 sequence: CASSLVPRTGQLVEPQHF. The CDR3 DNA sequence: TGTGCCAGCAGCTTAGTTCCAAGGACAGGGCAATTGGTAGAGCCCCAGCATTTT.

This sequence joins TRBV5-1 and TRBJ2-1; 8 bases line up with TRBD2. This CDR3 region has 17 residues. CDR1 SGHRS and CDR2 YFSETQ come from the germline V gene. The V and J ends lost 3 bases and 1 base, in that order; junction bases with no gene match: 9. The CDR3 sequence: CASSSGLVVESYNEQFF. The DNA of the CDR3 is TGCGCCAGCAGCTCGGGACTAGTCGTTGAGTCCTACAATGAGCAGTTCTTC.

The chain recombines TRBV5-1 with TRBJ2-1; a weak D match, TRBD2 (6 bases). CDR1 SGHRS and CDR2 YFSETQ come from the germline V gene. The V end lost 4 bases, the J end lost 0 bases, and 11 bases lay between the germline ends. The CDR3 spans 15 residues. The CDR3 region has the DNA TGCGCCAGCAGCCTACTAGCCCCCTCCTACAATGAGCAGTTCTTC. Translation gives CASSLLAPSYNEQFF.

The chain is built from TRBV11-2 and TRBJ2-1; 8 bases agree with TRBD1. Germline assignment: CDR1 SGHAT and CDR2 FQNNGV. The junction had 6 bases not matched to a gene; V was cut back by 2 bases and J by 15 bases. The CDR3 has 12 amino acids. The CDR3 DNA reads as TGTGCCAGCAGCTTAACCCGGGACAGGCTGTTCTTC. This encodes CASSLTRDRLFF.

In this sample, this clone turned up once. The CDR3 DNA sequence: TGTGCCAGCAGCGCCCTAGTGGGAGGGCAAGAGACCCAGTACTTC. Translation: CASSALVGGQETQYF. The chain recombines TRBV9 with TRBJ2-5, with 7 bases aligning to TRBD2. In germline, CDR1 is SGDLS, CDR2 YYNGEE. The CDR3 sequence is 15 residues long. V gave up 3 bases and J gave up 2 bases; unmatched junction bases: 7.

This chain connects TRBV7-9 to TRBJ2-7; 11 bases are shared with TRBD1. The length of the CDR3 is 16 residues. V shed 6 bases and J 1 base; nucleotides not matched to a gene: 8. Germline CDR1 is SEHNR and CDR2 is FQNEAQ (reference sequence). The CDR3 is CASSPRTGGLSYEQYF. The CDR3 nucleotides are TGTGCCAGCAGTCCAAGGACAGGGGGCCTATCCTACGAGCAGTACTTC.

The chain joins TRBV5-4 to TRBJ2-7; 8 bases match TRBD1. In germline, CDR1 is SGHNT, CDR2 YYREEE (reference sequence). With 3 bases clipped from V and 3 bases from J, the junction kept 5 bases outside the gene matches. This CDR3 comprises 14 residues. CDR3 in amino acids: CASSSGQGYYEQYF. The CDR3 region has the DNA TGTGCCAGCAGCTCCGGACAGGGTTACTACGAGCAGTACTTC.

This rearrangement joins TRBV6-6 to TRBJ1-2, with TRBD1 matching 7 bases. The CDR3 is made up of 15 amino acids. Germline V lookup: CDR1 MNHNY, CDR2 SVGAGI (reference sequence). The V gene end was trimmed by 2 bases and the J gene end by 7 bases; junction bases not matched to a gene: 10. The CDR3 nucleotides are TGTGCCAGCAGTTACCCTTCGACAGGGTGGGCTGGCTACACCTTC. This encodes CASSYPSTGWAGYTF.

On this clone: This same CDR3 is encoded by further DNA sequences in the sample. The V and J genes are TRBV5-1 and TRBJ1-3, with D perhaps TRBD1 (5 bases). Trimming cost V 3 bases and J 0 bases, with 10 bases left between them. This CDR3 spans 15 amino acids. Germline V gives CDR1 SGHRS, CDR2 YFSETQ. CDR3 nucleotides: TGCGCCAGCAGCTCCGACAGTCCCTCTGGAAACACCATATATTTT. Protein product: CASSSDSPSGNTIYF.

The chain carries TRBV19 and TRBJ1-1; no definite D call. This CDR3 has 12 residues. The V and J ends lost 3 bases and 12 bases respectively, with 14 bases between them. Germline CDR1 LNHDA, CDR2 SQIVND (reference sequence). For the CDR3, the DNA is TGTGCCAGTAGTATGGCGAGCCGAAATCCTTTCTTT. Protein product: CASSMASRNPFF.

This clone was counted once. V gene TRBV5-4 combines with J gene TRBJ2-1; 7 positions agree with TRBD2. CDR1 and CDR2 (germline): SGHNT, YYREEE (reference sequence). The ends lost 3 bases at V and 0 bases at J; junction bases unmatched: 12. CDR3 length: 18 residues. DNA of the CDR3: TGTGCCAGCAGCTCGACCTCGGGGAGGGGAAGCTCCTACAATGAGCAGTTCTTC. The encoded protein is CASSSTSGRGSSYNEQFF.

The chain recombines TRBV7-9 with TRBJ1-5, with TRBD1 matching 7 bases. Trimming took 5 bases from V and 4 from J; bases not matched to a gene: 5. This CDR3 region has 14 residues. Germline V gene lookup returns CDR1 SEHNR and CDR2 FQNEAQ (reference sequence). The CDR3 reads CASSRGTDNQPQHF. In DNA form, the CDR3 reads TGTGCCAGCAGCCGTGGGACAGATAATCAGCCCCAGCATTTT.

The CDR3 region is CASGELWGGEAFF. CDR3 nucleotides: TGTGCCAGTGGAGAATTGTGGGGTGGTGAAGCTTTCTTT. The rearrangement links TRBV28 to TRBJ1-1, with D uncertain. The germline V gene encodes CDR1 MDHEN and CDR2 SYDVKM. Trimming cost V 9 bases and J 7 bases, with 18 bases left between them. The CDR3 has 13 residues.

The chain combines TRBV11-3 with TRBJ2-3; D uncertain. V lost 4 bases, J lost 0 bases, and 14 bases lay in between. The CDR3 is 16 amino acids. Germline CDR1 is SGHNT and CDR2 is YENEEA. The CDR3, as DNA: TGTGCCAGCAGCTCCCGCGTGGGGTCTAGCACAGATACGCAGTATTTT. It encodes CASSSRVGSSTDTQYF.

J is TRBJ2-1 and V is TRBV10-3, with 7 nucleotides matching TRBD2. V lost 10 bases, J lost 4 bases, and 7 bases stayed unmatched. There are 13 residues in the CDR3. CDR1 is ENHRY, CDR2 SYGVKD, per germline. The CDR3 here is CATSGTSYNEQFF. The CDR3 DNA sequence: TGTGCCACCAGCGGGACCTCTTACAATGAGCAGTTCTTC.